This TCR beta chain emerged from a study of CD8+CD57+ T cells in acquired aplastic anemia listed by TCRdb under 2018. As for the study more broadly: A mean of roughly 3.2 ug of DNA, ranging from roughly 0.17 to 30 ug, was extracted from sorted CD4+ and CD8+ cells. CD8+CD57+ expansion was defined as frequency above the mean frequency observed in healthy subjects. Study-level results and caveats: No significant difference in CD8+ Simpson's diversity was found between patients and healthy controls (P=0.060). Roughly 30 CD8+ CDR3 sequences were shared between patients and controls but appeared highly expressed in patients and within their immunodominant clones.

Details on this clonotype: Its antigen is unknown. One base away there is no much larger clone; base qualities are not given.

The patients picked for sequencing were ones in whom flow cytometry had shown an expansion of CD8+CD57+ cells. Every patient had a diagnosis of severe acquired aplastic anemia based on International Study of Aplastic Anemia and Agranulocytosis and Camitta criteria. Patients had received no therapy at the time of blood sampling. In this study, sorted CD4+ and CD8+ T cells from the blood of healthy subjects and of severe aplastic anemia patients had their TCR repertoires deep-sequenced. Patients were enrolled under clinicaltrials.gov protocols 00001620, 01623167, 00001397, 00071045, 00081523 and 00961064 in the USA. Ficoll-Paque density gradient centrifugation was used to isolate peripheral blood mononuclear cells. CD4+ and CD8+ T cells were sorted by FACS or magnetic beads before DNA extraction. Genomic DNA was used as template for profiling of TCR beta VDJ combinations and CDR3 sequences. An Illumina HiSeq 2000 was used for TCR repertoire sequencing. The study's processing was this. Repertoire assessment relied on Simpson's diversity index, CDR3 size and DJ length profiles, and TRBV/TRBJ rearrangement plots. The most abundant DNA sequence in the deep sequencing data was defined as the immunodominant clone. CDR3 amino acid sequences were checked for sharing across subjects and were also compared against the VDJdb database and published repertoires. The public sequencing data were trimmed at Q25 with fastp and processed into clonotypes with MiXCR by TCRdb, which kept only in-frame beta chains. Rows with a matching CDR3 protein are joined into one entry that keeps the most common DNA and genes. It is TCRdb's table, rather than the study itself, that gives the V and J calls and clone size. The sample table records 250,000 to 350,000 distinct CDR3 sequences; approximately 58% of these occur just once. The ten largest make up roughly 1.2% of the sample.

The CDR3, from cysteine to phenylalanine, totals 15 residues. The read is trimmed to its CDR3 DNA, 45 bases read in frame from base 1. The germline V gene provides CDR1 SGHRS and CDR2 YFSETQ. Germline trimming amounts to 4 bases on V and 2 bases on J, with 8 as the count of junction bases outside the gene matches. The sequenced sample consisted of sorted CD4+, CD8+, or CD8+CD57+ T cells (not recorded which) from PBMCs. This chain joins TRBV5-1 to TRBJ1-2; TRBD1 fits 7 bases in the junction. The TCR was taken from a human donor with aplastic anemia. The bases are TGCGCCAGCAGCCAAAGCCTGGGACAGAACTATGGCTACACCTTC. Its protein reads: CASSQSLGQNYGYTF. Supplemented by the reference TRBV5-1 and TRBJ1-2 proteins around the CDR3, the complete variable domain is KAGVTQTPRYLIKTRGQQVTLSCSPISGHRSVSWYQQTPGQGLQFLFEYFSETQRNKGNFPGRFSGRQFSNSRSEMNVSTLELGDSALYLCASSQSLGQNYGYTFGSGTRLTVV.